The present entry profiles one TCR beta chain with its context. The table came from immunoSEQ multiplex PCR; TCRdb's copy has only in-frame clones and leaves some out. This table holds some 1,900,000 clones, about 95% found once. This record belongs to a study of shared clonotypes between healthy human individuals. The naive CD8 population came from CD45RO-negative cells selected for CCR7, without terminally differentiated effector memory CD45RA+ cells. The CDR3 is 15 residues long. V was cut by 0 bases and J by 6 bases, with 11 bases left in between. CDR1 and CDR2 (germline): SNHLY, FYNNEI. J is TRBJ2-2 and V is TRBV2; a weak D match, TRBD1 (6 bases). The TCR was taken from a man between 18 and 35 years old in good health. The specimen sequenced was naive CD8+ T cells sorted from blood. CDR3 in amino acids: CASSEAQKGAGELFF. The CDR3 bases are TGTGCCAGCAGTGAAGCGCAGAAGGGGGCCGGGGAGCTGTTTTTT.